The 26 T cell receptor beta chains below were found in one sample sequenced in a study of control samples from healthy donors and cancer patients. Libraries were prepared by immunoSEQ multiplex PCR; TCRdb keeps only in-frame clonotypes and omits some of them. Here the sample spans just over 150,000 clones, 93% being singletons. The specimen sequenced was blood. The receptors originated from a man over 45 in good health.

The J gene is TRBJ2-7, the V gene TRBV28, with 7 bases aligning to TRBD1. There are 15 residues in the CDR3. With 6 bases clipped from V and 0 bases from J, the junction kept 8 bases outside the gene matches. The germline CDR1 and CDR2 sequences are MDHEN and SYDVKM. In DNA form, the CDR3 reads TGTGCCAGCAGCCCGACAGGGTCCAGCTCCTACGAGCAGTACTTC. Amino acids: CASSPTGSSSYEQYF.

This chain uses TRBV18 with TRBJ2-1; D is unclear. CDR3 length equals 13 residues. Trimming shortened V by 3 bases and J by 6 bases, and 9 bases separated the two germline ends. The germline gives CDR1 KGHSH, CDR2 LQKENI. The CDR3: CASSPFGTNEQFF. For the CDR3, the DNA is TGTGCCAGCTCACCGTTCGGTACCAATGAGCAGTTCTTC.

The chain carries TRBV19 and TRBJ1-5; no clear D gene. This CDR3 contains 14 residues. Germline values: CDR1 LNHDA, CDR2 SQIVND (reference sequence). V was trimmed by 2 bases and J by 2 bases, leaving 7 bases between them. The CDR3 nucleotides are TGTGCCAGTAGTATAAGCATGGGCAATCAGCCCCAGCATTTT. Protein sequence: CASSISMGNQPQHF.

The rearrangement joins TRBV24-1 to TRBJ2-4; D remains ambiguous. The germline V gene encodes CDR1 KGHDR and CDR2 SFDVKD. CDR3 length: 16 residues. V was cut by 3 bases and J by 0 bases, with 11 bases left in between. The CDR3 spells CATSDGNSGAKNIQYF. DNA for the CDR3: TGTGCCACCAGTGATGGTAACTCTGGAGCCAAAAACATTCAGTACTTC.

The chain uses TRBV18 and TRBJ1-1, with no clear D. The CDR3 length is 12 residues. Trimming removed 2 bases from V and 8 bases from J, with 9 bases in between. Germline loops: CDR1 KGHSH, CDR2 LQKENI. The CDR3 nucleotides read TGTGCCAGCTCACCAGGGATTGGCGAAGCTTTCTTT. This translates into CASSPGIGEAFF.

The J gene is TRBJ2-2, the V gene TRBV2; D gene unclear. From germline, CDR1 is SNHLY and CDR2 FYNNEI. With 1 base removed from V and 6 bases from J, the gap between germline ends came to 9 bases. The CDR3 spans 14 residues. CDR3 amino acids: CASSEELVAGELFF. Written as DNA, the CDR3 is TGTGCCAGCAGTGAAGAGTTAGTAGCCGGGGAGCTGTTTTTT.

The CDR3 loop reads CASSNQGSLAGDEQFF. The CDR3 coding sequence is TGTGCCAGTAGTAACCAGGGGTCCCTAGCGGGCGACGAGCAGTTCTTC. The chain uses TRBV19 and TRBJ2-1; TRBD2 aligns across 8 bases. The CDR3 is 16 amino acids. V lost 4 bases to trimming and J lost 10 bases; unmatched junction nucleotides: 15. CDR1 and CDR2 (germline): LNHDA, SQIVND (reference sequence).

This chain connects TRBV27 to TRBJ2-7; TRBD1 agrees at 9 bases. After removal of 2 bases from V and 5 bases from J, the junction contained 4 bases not matched to a gene. CDR1 and CDR2 (germline): MNHEY, SMNVEV (reference sequence). The CDR3 length is 14 residues. The CDR3 DNA reads as TGTGCCAGCAGTTTACTGGACAGGGGCAACGAGCAGTACTTC. This translates into CASSLLDRGNEQYF.

The V call is TRBV6-4, the J call TRBJ2-7; 13 bases are a match to TRBD2. CDR3 length: 16 residues. Germline V gives CDR1 MRHNA, CDR2 SNTAGT. The junction had 11 bases not matched to a gene; V was cut back by 9 bases and J by 3 bases. The CDR3 DNA reads as TGTGCCAGTCAGGGGACTAGCGGGAACAGAAACTACGAGCAGTACTTC. This sequence encodes CASQGTSGNRNYEQYF.

The chain carries TRBV3-1 (or the pseudogene TRBV3-2) and TRBJ2-7; the match to TRBD1 covers 8 bases. This CDR3 region has 15 residues. J was trimmed by 2 bases and V by 4 bases; bases with no gene match: 7. Germline V gives CDR1 LGHDT, CDR2 YNNKEL (reference sequence). The CDR3 reads CASSPSGTGTYEQYF. The CDR3 DNA follows: TGTGCCAGCAGCCCCTCCGGGACAGGAACCTACGAGCAGTACTTC.

The rearrangement links TRBV28 to TRBJ1-5, with 9 bases lining up with TRBD1. V was clipped by 2 bases and J by 6 bases; unmatched bases: 2. CDR1 and CDR2 (germline): MDHEN, SYDVKM. The CDR3 is 14 residues long. This CDR3 is CASSLETGGQPQHF. The CDR3 DNA sequence: TGTGCCAGCAGTTTAGAGACAGGGGGTCAGCCCCAGCATTTT.

The rearrangement uses TRBV7-9 and TRBJ1-1; D is undetermined. The CDR3 consists of 11 residues. Trimming cost V 5 bases and J 7 bases, with 8 bases left between them. Germline V lookup: CDR1 SEHNR, CDR2 FQNEAQ (reference sequence). For the CDR3, the DNA is TGTGCCAGCAGCCTCAGTGGTGAAGCTTTCTTT. It codes for CASSLSGEAFF.

This clone occurred once. The V gene is TRBV11-3, the J gene TRBJ2-1, with D uncertain. Germline CDR1 is SGHNT and CDR2 is YENEEA. The CDR3 has 13 residues. The V and J ends lost 5 bases and 7 bases respectively, with 12 bases between them. The CDR3 bases are TGTGCCAGCAGCCTCGGGCCTGCTAATGAGCAGTTCTTC. Its translation: CASSLGPANEQFF.

The sample holds one count of this clone. The chain joins TRBV27 to TRBJ1-5; unclear D gene. The CDR3 is 17 residues long. Trimming cost V 3 bases and J 0 bases, with 15 bases left between them. CDR1 and CDR2 from the germline V gene are MNHEY and SMNVEV (reference sequence). CDR3 loop: CASSFMPHGSSNQPQHF. In nucleotides, the CDR3 is TGTGCCAGCAGTTTTATGCCCCATGGGTCTAGCAATCAGCCCCAGCATTTT.

J is TRBJ1-1 and V is TRBV30; TRBD1 might be the D (6 bases). V was shortened by 3 bases and J by 4 bases, with 12 bases between the two germline ends. CDR1 and CDR2 from the germline V gene are GTSNPN and SVGIG (reference sequence). CDR3 length: 13 residues. In DNA form, the CDR3 reads TGTGCCTGGAGGGGGGCCTGGGGCACTGAAGCTTTCTTT. It yields the protein CAWRGAWGTEAFF.

V usage is TRBV5-1 and J usage is TRBJ2-5; TRBD2 aligns across 13 bases. Germline V CDR1 and CDR2: SGHRS, YFSETQ. With V trimmed by 4 bases and J by 0 bases, 9 bases remained unmatched. The length of the CDR3 is 18 residues. Here the CDR3 reads CASSARGLAGTYQETQYF. The CDR3 DNA reads TGCGCCAGCAGCGCAAGGGGACTAGCGGGAACCTACCAAGAGACCCAGTACTTC.

The chain joins TRBV28 to TRBJ1-1; no firm D call. Germline V gene lookup returns CDR1 MDHEN and CDR2 SYDVKM. CDR3 size: 15 residues. Trimming stripped 4 bases from V and 1 base from J, with 13 bases between. The CDR3 DNA reads TGTGCCAGCAGTTCCCCCCGGGGATCGAACACTGAAGCTTTCTTT. Amino acids: CASSSPRGSNTEAFF.

The chain couples TRBV2 to TRBJ1-1, with 9 bases identical to TRBD1. This CDR3 is built from 19 residues. Germline V lookup: CDR1 SNHLY, CDR2 FYNNEI. The ends lost 7 bases at V and 0 bases at J; junction bases unmatched: 18. The CDR3 here is CASKRITGGVSGMNTEAFF. The CDR3 coding sequence is TGTGCCAGCAAGAGGATAACAGGGGGCGTGAGTGGGATGAACACTGAAGCTTTCTTT.

V is TRBV6-8 and J is TRBJ1-4; D unclear. The CDR3 runs 13 residues. V lost 7 bases to trimming and J lost 5 bases, with 11 bases between them. Looked up from germline, CDR1 is MNHGY and CDR2 is SAAAGT. The CDR3 coding sequence is TGTGCCAGCAAGGACGGATTCAATGAAAAACTGTTTTTT. This encodes CASKDGFNEKLFF.

This clone came up once. V usage is TRBV9 and J usage is TRBJ1-3; 9 bases line up with TRBD1. Germline V gives CDR1 SGDLS, CDR2 YYNGEE. The CDR3 length is 18 residues. J lost 4 bases, V lost 0 bases, and 11 bases had no gene match. CDR3 bases: TGTGCCAGCAGCGTAGCCCCCCGGGACAGGGTACCCGGAAACACCATATATTTT. It encodes CASSVAPRDRVPGNTIYF.

This clone was observed a single time. The chain uses TRBV21-1 and TRBJ2-1; the table's D call of TRBD1 was not tested on the DNA. TRBV21-1 is shown as a pseudogene. The CDR3 extends over 16 amino acids. The CDR3 region is CASSKRDRGHGNEQFF. The CDR3 DNA sequence: TGTGCCAGCAGCAAACGGGACAGGGGGCATGGCAATGAGCAGTTCTTC.

V is TRBV6-5 and J is TRBJ2-1; TRBD1 agrees at 11 bases. The CDR3 is 14 residues long. V lost 6 bases and J lost 8; bases outside the gene matches: 6. The germline CDR1 and CDR2 sequences are MNHEY and SVGAGI. This CDR3 is CASRRTGGIDEQFF. The CDR3 nucleotides read TGTGCCAGCAGGCGGACAGGGGGCATCGATGAGCAGTTCTTC.

V is TRBV25-1 and J is TRBJ2-6; TRBD1 might be the D (5 bases). Trimming left V 6 bases short and J 0 bases short, with 18 bases between. This CDR3 is built from 18 residues. CDR1 and CDR2 (germline): MGHDK, SYGVNS. The CDR3 here is CASSHTGDLYSGANVLTF. CDR3 nucleotide sequence: TGTGCCAGCAGCCATACAGGCGACCTTTACTCTGGGGCCAACGTCCTGACTTTC.

CDR3 sequence (DNA): TGTGCCAGCAGCTTAGAGGCTAGCGGGAACTACGAGCAGTACTTC. Amino acids: CASSLEASGNYEQYF. The chain recombines TRBV11-2 with TRBJ2-7, with TRBD2 identical over 9 bases. The CDR3 runs to 15 residues. Per germline, CDR1 SGHAT and CDR2 FQNNGV. Germline trimming cut 0 bases from V and 3 bases from J; bases unmatched to any gene: 3.

This sequence joins TRBV7-8 and TRBJ2-3; 11 positions match TRBD2. V dropped 5 bases and J dropped 5; count of bases not matched to a gene: 6. Germline loops: CDR1 SGHVS, CDR2 FQNEAQ. The CDR3 is 15 amino acids. The CDR3 is CASSPRLAGRDTQYF. The CDR3 nucleotides are TGTGCCAGCAGCCCCCGACTAGCGGGACGAGATACGCAGTATTTT.

This chain joins TRBV2 and TRBJ2-7; D call uncertain. The V end was cut by 7 bases, the J end by 2 bases, with 6 bases between. CDR1 SNHLY and CDR2 FYNNEI come from the germline V gene. The CDR3 totals 11 residues. The CDR3 DNA reads TGTGCCAGCACGGCAGCCTACGAGCAGTACTTC. This sequence encodes CASTAAYEQYF.